The clone carrying this T cell receptor (beta chain) was observed a handful of times. The antigen remains unidentified. The data belong to a study of beta chain features in type 1 diabetes. Study-level information: Healthy donors and patients had similar age, gender and cell yields.

The CDR3 has 17 amino acids. The germline gives CDR1 MGHRA, CDR2 YSYEKL. V gave up 1 base and J gave up 9 bases, with 22 bases separating them. General study points: Within the patient group, naive, central memory and Treg TCRB repertoires appeared more similar to each other than within healthy donors. Any role of HLA type in TCRB rearrangement remained unresolved here. Junctions at VDJ sites from type 1 diabetes patients had fewer insertions and more deletions.

Expressed TCRB transcripts were sequenced because the entire RNA isolate underwent reverse transcription. Generated by immunoSEQ multiplex PCR, the TCRdb table keeps only in-frame clones and is missing some. The data contain more than 350,000 clones, over 10% of them singletons. The receptor comes from a woman between 18 and 29 years old in good health. The chain couples TRBV4-1 to TRBJ2-1; the D gene could be TRBD1 or TRBD2 (5 bases each). Source material: naive CD4+ T cells from blood. CDR3 in DNA: TGCGCCAGCAGCCAAGGAGGTCCGGGGCGCCTAAGCGGTGAGCAGTTCTTC. Translation gives CASSQGGPGRLSGEQFF.